The rows below give T cell receptor beta chains drawn from one sample of a study of human T cells and chemical hapten exposure. From the RACE reads, TCRdb called clonotypes with MiXCR, one entry per CDR3 protein. The table has around 100,000 distinct CDR3 sequences, approximately 11% seen once; the top ten hold 3% to 4.5%. Source: whole blood, taken in connection with sensitization to the hapten diphenylcyclopropenone (DPC). These receptors originate from a woman aged 40-49 years with alopecia areata. Some clones in this sample may be carry-over from other donors' samples. Each CDR3 is given with its conserved first and last residue. The D gene is left open where the match is weak. Some rows have no size entry. The others give once, few or many, or a class for an expanded clone.

clone_size,d_call,cdr3_length,j_call,v_call,cdr3_nt,cdr3_aa
-,-,14,TRBJ2-3,TRBV6-2/TRBV6-3,TGTGCCAGCAGCTCGGCCCAAAGGGCGGATACGCAGTATTTT,CASSSAQRADTQYF
-,-,15,TRBJ1-5,TRBV20-1,TGCAGTGCTAGTTCTGGGTGGGAGTACAATCAGCCCCAGCATTTT,CSASSGWEYNQPQHF
many,TRBD2,16,TRBJ2-7,TRBV7-9,TGTGCCAGCAGCTTCCCGTCTAGCGGGGCCTCCTACGAGCAGTACTTC,CASSFPSSGASYEQYF
many,TRBD2,15,TRBJ2-5,TRBV29-1,TGCAGCGTTGTGGGTCTAGCGGCGTCACAAGAGACCCAGTACTTC,CSVVGLAASQETQYF
many,-,16,TRBJ1-3,TRBV20-1,TGCAGTGCTAGAGATCCAGAGAGCCACTCTGGAAACACCATATATTTT,CSARDPESHSGNTIYF
many,-,15,TRBJ1-4,TRBV18,TGTGCCAGCTCGCCTGACAGGATACAGCTGGAAAAACTGTTTTTT,CASSPDRIQLEKLFF
few,-,13,TRBJ2-1,TRBV20-1,TGCAGTGCCGTGTTGAGCTCTGACAATGAGCAGTTCTTC,CSAVLSSDNEQFF
few,TRBD2,17,TRBJ2-1,TRBV14,TGTGCCAGCAGCCCGAGCGGGGGAATAAGCTCCTACAATGAGCAGTTCTTC,CASSPSGGISSYNEQFF
-,-,13,TRBJ1-5,TRBV30,TGTGCCTGGAGACCCAATGGCAATCAGCCCCAGCATTTT,CAWRPNGNQPQHF
many,TRBD2,15,TRBJ2-1,TRBV6-4,TGTGCCAGCAGTGACTCGACTAGCGGGAGCAATGAGCAGTTCTTC,CASSDSTSGSNEQFF
-,-,13,TRBJ2-7,TRBV20-1,TGCAGTGTCAGCGGGCAGGGGAACTACGAGCAGTACTTC,CSVSGQGNYEQYF
-,-,14,TRBJ1-5,TRBV10-2,TGCGCCAGCAGCGCGGACGGTAACTATCAGCCCCAGCATTTT,CASSADGNYQPQHF
many,TRBD1,12,TRBJ1-1,TRBV18,TGTGCCAGCTCACCAAGGGACAGGGTCGCTTTCTTT,CASSPRDRVAFF
few,-,15,TRBJ1-2,TRBV12-5,TGTGCTAGTGCCCTCGGGTTCCCCTCCCTCTATGGCTACACCTTC,CASALGFPSLYGYTF
-,-,17,TRBJ2-2,TRBV5-6,TGTGCCAGCAGCCTGCTACCCACCCTAGCAAACACCGGGGAGCTGTTTTTT,CASSLLPTLANTGELFF
-,TRBD1,17,TRBJ2-3,TRBV18,TGTGCCAGCTCACACAAGCCGGGACAGGGGGCTTCAGATACGCAGTATTTT,CASSHKPGQGASDTQYF
-,-,14,TRBJ1-2,TRBV25-1,TGTGCCAGCAGACGATCGGGAGGGAACTATGGCTACACCTTC,CASRRSGGNYGYTF
few,-,14,TRBJ1-5,TRBV7-9,TGTGCCAGCAGCTTACAAGGGTACAATCAGCCCCAGCATTTT,CASSLQGYNQPQHF
-,TRBD1,14,TRBJ1-2,TRBV19,TGTGCCAGTAGTCCGGGACAGGGGGCCTCTGGCTACACCTTC,CASSPGQGASGYTF
few,-,16,TRBJ2-1,TRBV6-2/TRBV6-3,TGTGCCAGCAGAGCCAGTCAGGGGGGGGTCTACAATGAGCAGTTCTTC,CASRASQGGVYNEQFF
-,-,13,TRBJ2-3,TRBV12-5,TGTGCTAGTGGGTCCCCAGGAGCCCCTACGCAGTATTTT,CASGSPGAPTQYF
many,-,14,TRBJ1-5,TRBV19,TGTGCCAGCCGGGGGGGATATAGCAATCAGCCCCAGCATTTC,CASRGGYSNQPQHF
many,-,15,TRBJ2-7,TRBV9,TGTGCCAGCAGCGTAGGAACAGGGAGCTCCTACGAGCAGTACTTC,CASSVGTGSSYEQYF
few,-,15,TRBJ1-5,TRBV20-1,TGCAGTGCTAGCAGTAGGGACGGCGGGAATCAGCCCCAGCATTTT,CSASSRDGGNQPQHF
many,-,15,TRBJ2-2,TRBV28,TGTGCCAGCAGTTGGGCGGGGACTCCCTCCGGGGAGCTGTTTTTT,CASSWAGTPSGELFF
many,TRBD2,15,TRBJ2-2,TRBV11-2,TGTGCCAGCAGCTTAGCGGGGGGGCTCCCCGGGGAGCTGTTTTTT,CASSLAGGLPGELFF
-,-,12,TRBJ1-3,TRBV12-3/TRBV12-4,TGTGCCAGCAGGATTCCAGGAAACACCATATATTTT,CASRIPGNTIYF
-,-,14,TRBJ1-6,TRBV3-1,TGTGCCAGCAGCCCCAGTGGCACCACTTCACCCCTCCACTTT,CASSPSGTTSPLHF
many,-,15,TRBJ2-3,TRBV7-2,TGTGCCAGCAGTTCCCGGGGCGGTCGCACAGATACGCAGTATTTT,CASSSRGGRTDTQYF
few,-,14,TRBJ1-2,TRBV28,TGTGCCAGCAGTTTCGCCGGACAGAACTATGGCTACACCTTC,CASSFAGQNYGYTF
-,-,12,TRBJ1-1,TRBV29-1,TGCAGCGTTCGGGGAGGATCCACTGAAGCTTTCTTT,CSVRGGSTEAFF